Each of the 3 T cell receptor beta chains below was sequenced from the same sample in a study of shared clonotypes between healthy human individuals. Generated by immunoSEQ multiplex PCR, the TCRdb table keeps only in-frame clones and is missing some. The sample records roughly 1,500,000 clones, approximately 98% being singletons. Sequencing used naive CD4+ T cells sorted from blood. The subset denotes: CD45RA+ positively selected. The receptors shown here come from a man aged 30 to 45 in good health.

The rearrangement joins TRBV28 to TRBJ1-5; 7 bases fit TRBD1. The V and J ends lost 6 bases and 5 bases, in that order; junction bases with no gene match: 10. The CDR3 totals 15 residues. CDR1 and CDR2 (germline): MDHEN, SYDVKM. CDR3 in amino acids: CASSPVQGRDQPQHF. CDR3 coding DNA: TGTGCCAGCAGCCCCGTACAGGGGCGGGATCAGCCCCAGCATTTT.

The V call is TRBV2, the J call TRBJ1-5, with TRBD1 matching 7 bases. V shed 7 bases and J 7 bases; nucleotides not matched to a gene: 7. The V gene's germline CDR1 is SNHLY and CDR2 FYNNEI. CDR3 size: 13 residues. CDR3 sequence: CASMSTGEQPQHF. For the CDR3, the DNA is TGTGCCAGCATGAGTACAGGGGAACAGCCCCAGCATTTT. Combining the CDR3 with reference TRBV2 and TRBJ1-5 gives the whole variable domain EPEVTQTPSHQVTQMGQEVILRCVPISNHLYFYWYRQILGQKVEFLVSFYNNEISEKSEIFDDQFSVERPDGSNFTLKIRSTKLEDSAMYFCASMSTGEQPQHFGDGTRLSIL.

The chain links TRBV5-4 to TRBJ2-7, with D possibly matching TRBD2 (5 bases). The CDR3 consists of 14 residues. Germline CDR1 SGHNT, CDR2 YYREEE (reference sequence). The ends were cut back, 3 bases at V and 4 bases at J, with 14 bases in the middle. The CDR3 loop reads CASSSKRDSYEQYF. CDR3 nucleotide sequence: TGTGCCAGCAGCTCCAAGAGGGATTCGTACGAGCAGTACTTC.